The sample holds a few counts of the clone carrying this T cell receptor (beta chain). This sample is part of a study of T-cell reconstitution after alpha-beta-depleted transplantation in children. Unique molecular identifiers featured in how the TCRbeta library was prepared. TCRdb re-analysed the PCR reads in MiXCR, keeping a single row per CDR3 protein. The table has around 380,000 distinct CDR3 sequences, 11% seen once; the top ten hold roughly 5%. The junction had 9 bases not matched to a gene; V was cut back by 0 bases and J by 6 bases. This CDR3 comprises 16 residues. Germline V lookup: CDR1 DFQATT, CDR2 SNEGSKA (reference sequence).

The receptor comes from a human donor who donated a stem cell graft to a child with acute myeloid leukemia. This chain joins TRBV20-1 and TRBJ2-2; 8 nucleotides line up with TRBD1. The specimen was PBMCs from the stem cell graft donor, collected from the stem cell graft. CDR3 sequence (DNA): TGCAGTGCTAGAGATTCCCAGACAGGGGTCGCCGGGGAGCTGTTTTTT. Its translation: CSARDSQTGVAGELFF.